These T cell receptor beta chains were read from a single sample in a study of T cell clonotyping in hematopoietic cell transplantation. Profiled with immunoSEQ multiplex PCR; TCRdb holds only in-frame clones, not every one. The table lists roughly 2,300 clones, 80% to 90% of them singletons. Material for sequencing was peripheral blood mononuclear cells. The receptors were gathered from a man aged 35 to 55 in good health. Some clones in this sample may be carry-over from other donors' samples. Both conserved end residues are part of each CDR3. The order of the fields is CDR3 DNA, CDR3 protein, clone size, J gene, D gene, V gene. The D gene is left open where the match is weak. Clone size is stated in some rows and not others, as once, few, many or a class when expanded.

TGTGCCAGCAATAGACAGGGGGCACATGGCTACACCTTC CASNRQGAHGYTF NA TRBJ1-2 TRBD1 TRBV7-9
TGTGCCAGCAAAGACTCTAACTATGGCTACACCTTC CASKDSNYGYTF NA TRBJ1-2 NA TRBV27
TGTGCCAGCAGCTTAATAGGTAGCGGGGGGGCAGATACGCAGTATTTT CASSLIGSGGADTQYF NA TRBJ2-3 TRBD2 TRBV7-3
TGTGCCAGCAGCTTGGTACCCTATAATTCACCCCTCCACTTT CASSLVPYNSPLHF NA TRBJ1-6 NA TRBV11-3
TGTGCCAGCTGCTGGATCGAGGGGAGCTCCTATAATTCACCCCTCCACTTT CASCWIEGSSYNSPLHF NA TRBJ1-6 NA TRBV28
TGTGCCAGCAGTGACACAGGGGGCCAAGTTGAGCAGTTCTTC CASSDTGGQVEQFF once TRBJ2-1 TRBD1 TRBV6-5
TGTGCCAGCAGCTTGGGGGGACAGGAGGTTGGGGAGCAGTACTTC CASSLGGQEVGEQYF NA TRBJ2-7 TRBD1 TRBV5-4
TGTGCCAGCAGGGAGGCGCCCCAGGGGTCCTACGAGCAGTACTTC CASREAPQGSYEQYF NA TRBJ2-7 NA TRBV27
TGTGCCAGCAGTTTCAGGGTTCCCACCGGGACAGATACGCAGTATTTT CASSFRVPTGTDTQYF NA TRBJ2-3 NA TRBV27
TGCGCCAGCAGCCGAAGGACAGGGACCACAGATACGCAGTATTTT CASSRRTGTTDTQYF NA TRBJ2-3 TRBD1 TRBV4-1
TGTGCCAGCAGCTTAGACCCGGCGGTCGATACGCAGTATTTT CASSLDPAVDTQYF NA TRBJ2-3 NA TRBV7-2
TGTGCCAGCAGCTTGGACAGCAGCAATCAGCCCCAGCATTTT CASSLDSSNQPQHF NA TRBJ1-5 NA TRBV5-8
TGTGCCAGTAGTCCATATCGGCACAAGGAAGGCTACACCTTC CASSPYRHKEGYTF NA TRBJ1-2 NA TRBV19
TGCGCCAGCAGGGGCCTTCTCAGGGGCTTGAACACTGAAGCTTTCTTT CASRGLLRGLNTEAFF NA TRBJ1-1 NA TRBV4-1
TGCGCCAACAGCTTGGACTCTCAGGGGACTGAAGCTTTCTTT CANSLDSQGTEAFF once TRBJ1-1 NA TRBV5-1
TGTGCCAGCAGCCTTACCCATTCACCCCTCCACTTT CASSLTHSPLHF NA TRBJ1-6 NA TRBV7-2
TGTGCCAGCAGCAAAGGGACAGGGGGCGAGCAGTACTTC CASSKGTGGEQYF NA TRBJ2-7 NA TRBV21-1
TGTGCCAGTGTGTACCGTAACACTGAAGCTTTCTTT CASVYRNTEAFF NA TRBJ1-1 NA TRBV28
TGCGCCAGCAGCAGGGATCTAGAGCAGGGGGTTAACTATGGCTACACCTTC CASSRDLEQGVNYGYTF NA TRBJ1-2 TRBD1 TRBV5-1
TGTGCCAGCAGCTTGGCGGGCACAAAGCGGGAAGGTGAAAAACTGTTTTTT CASSLAGTKREGEKLFF NA TRBJ1-4 NA TRBV5-6
TGTGCCAGCAGCAATACGGGGACGGGAGAAAACACCTTC CASSNTGTGENTF NA TRBJ1-2 NA TRBV6-5
TGTGCCAGCAGCCGGGGGGACCGTAGGTATGAGCAGTACTTC CASSRGDRRYEQYF NA TRBJ2-7 TRBD2 TRBV7-2
TGCAGCGTTGAAGAAGGGACAGGGGGAAACACCATATATTTT CSVEEGTGGNTIYF NA TRBJ1-3 TRBD1 TRBV29-1
TGTGCCAGCTCGCCACTGAACACTGAAGCTTTCTTT CASSPLNTEAFF NA TRBJ1-1 NA TRBV7-9
TGTGCCAGCAGTGAAGGATGGCAGACTCAGCCCCAGCATTTT CASSEGWQTQPQHF NA TRBJ1-5 NA TRBV6-1
TGTGCTAGTGGTTTGGGAGTCTCTGGAAACACCATATATTTT CASGLGVSGNTIYF NA TRBJ1-3 NA TRBV12-5
TGTGCCAGCAGCCAAGATTTCGCTTCCTTAGGCACTGAAGCTTTCTTT CASSQDFASLGTEAFF NA TRBJ1-1 NA TRBV4-2
TGTGCCATCAGTGAAGGGCAGGGGTATATCAATGAGCAGTTCTTC CAISEGQGYINEQFF NA TRBJ2-1 NA TRBV10-3
TGTGCCAGCATTTTAGGGGATAGCTCCTACGAGCAGTACTTC CASILGDSSYEQYF NA TRBJ2-7 NA TRBV2
TGTGCCATCAGTGAGTTTCCAGGGGGGCAGACTAGCGATGAGCAGTTCTTC CAISEFPGGQTSDEQFF NA TRBJ2-1 NA TRBV10-3
TGCGCCAGCAGCCAAGGGGCTGGCGAGATTGAAGCTTTCTTT CASSQGAGEIEAFF NA TRBJ1-1 NA TRBV4-1
TGTGCCAGCAGTGACAGCGGGGGGGCCGATACGCAGTATTTT CASSDSGGADTQYF NA TRBJ2-3 TRBD2 TRBV6-4
TGTGCCAGCAGCCACTTAGGACAGGGAGGATACGAGCAGTACTTC CASSHLGQGGYEQYF NA TRBJ2-7 TRBD1 TRBV7-8
TGTGCCAGCAGCGTAGATTGGGGACTAGCGTTCGCGCAGTATTTT CASSVDWGLAFAQYF NA TRBJ2-3 TRBD2 TRBV9
TGCGCCAGCAGCGAGGACAGGGATCAGCCCCAGCATTTT CASSEDRDQPQHF NA TRBJ1-5 TRBD1 TRBV5-1
TGTGCCAGCAGCTTAAAAGGGGACAGGGCTTACGAAAAACTGTTTTTT CASSLKGDRAYEKLFF NA TRBJ1-4 TRBD1 TRBV5-6
TGTGCCAGTAGCAGGGGGGGGTCGAGTGAAAAACTGTTTTTT CASSRGGSSEKLFF NA TRBJ1-4 TRBD1 TRBV19
TGTGCCAGCAGCCCCCCCGGGAATGAGCAGTTCTTC CASSPPGNEQFF NA TRBJ2-1 NA TRBV5-6
TGTGCCAGCACGAGTTTGGCGACGAACACTGAAGCTTTCTTT CASTSLATNTEAFF NA TRBJ1-1 NA TRBV5-6
TGTGCCAGCTTGGGGGGAGGAAGCAATCAGCCCCAGCATTTT CASLGGGSNQPQHF NA TRBJ1-5 NA TRBV28
TGTGCCTGGGTGAACCCCGGGACCGGGAGATCCACAGATACGCAGTATTTT CAWVNPGTGRSTDTQYF once TRBJ2-3 NA TRBV30
TGTGCCAGCAGTGAGCAGGGGGTAGAAAACACTGAAGCTTTCTTT CASSEQGVENTEAFF NA TRBJ1-1 TRBD1 TRBV2
TGTGCCTGGAGTGTACGAGGCAGGGGAGATGAAAAACTGTTTTTT CAWSVRGRGDEKLFF NA TRBJ1-4 NA TRBV30
TGTGCCTGGATAAGCCCTGTCGGAGGCAGGGGAAATTCACCCCTCCACTTT CAWISPVGGRGNSPLHF NA TRBJ1-6 NA TRBV30
TGTGCCAGCAGCATAGGGACAGGTAGCTTTTGGCCACAAAATGAAAAACTGTTTTTT CASSIGTGSFWPQNEKLFF NA TRBJ1-4 TRBD1 TRBV9
TGTGCCAGCAGTAACCGGGACAGGATCATCCTGAACACCGGGGAGCTGTTTTTT CASSNRDRIILNTGELFF NA TRBJ2-2 TRBD1 TRBV27
TGTGCCAGCAGCTTAGCAGGGTACTATGGCTACACCTTC CASSLAGYYGYTF NA TRBJ1-2 NA TRBV7-9
TGTGCCAGCCGTAAGTCACAAAGTCGGGCCAACGTCCTGACTTTC CASRKSQSRANVLTF NA TRBJ2-6 NA TRBV5-6
TGCAGCGTTGAAGGGGGCGGCAACACCATATATTTT CSVEGGGNTIYF NA TRBJ1-3 NA TRBV29-1
TGTGCCAGCAGTGTGGGCGCTGACTATGGCTACACCTTC CASSVGADYGYTF NA TRBJ1-2 NA TRBV25-1
TGTGCCAGCAGGGAACAGGGCCTTCCTAACTATGGCTACACCTTC CASREQGLPNYGYTF NA TRBJ1-2 NA TRBV6-5
TGTGCCTGGAGCGGGACTAGCGGGGCTACCGGGGAGCTGTTTTTT CAWSGTSGATGELFF NA TRBJ2-2 TRBD2 TRBV30